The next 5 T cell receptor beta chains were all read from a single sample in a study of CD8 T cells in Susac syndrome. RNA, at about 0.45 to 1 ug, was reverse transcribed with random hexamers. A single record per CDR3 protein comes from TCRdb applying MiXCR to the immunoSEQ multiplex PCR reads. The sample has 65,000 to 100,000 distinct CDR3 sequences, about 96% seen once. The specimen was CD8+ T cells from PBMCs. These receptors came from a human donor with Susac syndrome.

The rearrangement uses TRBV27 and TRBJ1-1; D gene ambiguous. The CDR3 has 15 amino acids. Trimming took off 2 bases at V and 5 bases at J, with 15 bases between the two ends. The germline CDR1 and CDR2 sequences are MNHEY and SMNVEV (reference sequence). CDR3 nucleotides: TGTGCCAGCAGTTTACGAATTCCTGTGTGGACTGAAGCTTTCTTT. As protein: CASSLRIPVWTEAFF.

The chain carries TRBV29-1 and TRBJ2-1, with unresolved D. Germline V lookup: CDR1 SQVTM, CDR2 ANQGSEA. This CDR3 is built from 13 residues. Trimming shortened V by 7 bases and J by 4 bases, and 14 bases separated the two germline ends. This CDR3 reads CSATDSDYNEQFF. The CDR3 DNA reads TGCAGCGCAACGGATTCGGATTACAATGAGCAGTTCTTC.

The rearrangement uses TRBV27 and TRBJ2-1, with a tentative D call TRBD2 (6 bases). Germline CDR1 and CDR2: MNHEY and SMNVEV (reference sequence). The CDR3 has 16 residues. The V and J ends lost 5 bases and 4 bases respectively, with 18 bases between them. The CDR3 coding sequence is TGTGCCAGCAGTACCATGGCGGGAAGGACGTACAATGAGCAGTTCTTC. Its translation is CASSTMAGRTYNEQFF.

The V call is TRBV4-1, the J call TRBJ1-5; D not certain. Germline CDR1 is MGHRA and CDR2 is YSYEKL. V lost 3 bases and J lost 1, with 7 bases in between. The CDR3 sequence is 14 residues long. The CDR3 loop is CASSQQESNQPQHF. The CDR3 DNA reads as TGCGCCAGCAGCCAGCAGGAGAGCAATCAGCCCCAGCATTTT.

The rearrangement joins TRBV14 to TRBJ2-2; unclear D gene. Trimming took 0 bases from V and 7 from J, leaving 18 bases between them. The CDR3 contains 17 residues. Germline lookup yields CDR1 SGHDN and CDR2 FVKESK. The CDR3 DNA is TGTGCCAGCAGCCAAGACTGGGCCTACGCCCCGGGCGGGGAGCTGTTTTTT. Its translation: CASSQDWAYAPGGELFF. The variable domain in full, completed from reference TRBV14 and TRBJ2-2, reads EAGVTQFPSHSVIEKGQTVTLRCDPISGHDNLYWYRRVMGKEIKFLLHFVKESKQDESGMPNNRFLAERTGGTYSTLKVQPAELEDSGVYFCASSQDWAYAPGGELFFGEGSRLTVL.